This TCR beta chain was obtained from a study of molecular identifiers for immune sequencing clone quantification. Using a CD8+CD4-CCR7+CD45RA+ phenotype, naive CD8 T cells were sorted. Deletions cut 0 bases from V and 1 base from J, with 10 bases between. There are 15 residues in the CDR3. The germline CDR1 and CDR2 sequences are SGDLS and YYNGEE. TCRdb processed the PCR reads anew with MiXCR; each CDR3 protein has one entry. The sample holds about 500,000 distinct CDR3 sequences, 25% seen once. Study conclusions and caveats: Clones that had above 20 RNA copies took up over 99% of effector molecules but under 1% in naive cells.

Remarks on this clonotype: Antigen: not known.

The receptor was derived from a human donor in good health. Some libraries in this study had Jurkat cell RNA spiked in. This sequence joins TRBV9 and TRBJ1-1; D possibly corresponds to TRBD1 (5 bases). The material sequenced was naive CD8+ T cells from blood, with Jurkat cell RNA spiked in. As to subset: FACS-sorted CD8+CD4-CCR7+CD45RA+ naive T cells. Here the CDR3 reads CASSVGSQGNTEAFF. The CDR3 DNA is TGTGCCAGCAGCGTAGGATCCCAGGGGAACACTGAAGCTTTCTTT.